These T cell receptor beta chains were read from a single sample in a study of blood T cell repertoires in COVID-19. This table comes from immunoSEQ multiplex PCR, and its TCRdb copy is limited to in-frame clones, with some not included. The sample has over 65,000 clones, about 92% seen once. Input material: peripheral blood. These receptors were obtained from a human donor in a cohort sampled during active COVID-19. The CDR3 runs from the conserved cysteine through the conserved F or W. D genes are given only for firm matches. Clone size is not always given. Where it is, it says once, few, many or a class for expanded clones.

D	J	V	size	DNA	CDR3
-	TRBJ2-5	TRBV27	-	TGTGCCAGCAGTTTATCGTGGAGTGGGGGGGCCGCGGAGACCCAGTACTTC	CASSLSWSGGAAETQYF
TRBD2	TRBJ2-1	TRBV9	-	TGTGCCAGCAGCGCACTAATGGGGGGGAGCTCCTACAATGAGCAGTTCTTC	CASSALMGGSSYNEQFF
-	TRBJ1-1	TRBV19	-	TGTGCCAGTAGTATCAGCAGGGTTGAAGCTTTCTTT	CASSISRVEAFF
TRBD1	TRBJ2-7	TRBV6-6	-	TGTGCCAGCAGTTACGGGACAGGCGCCTACGAGCAGTACTTC	CASSYGTGAYEQYF
-	TRBJ2-7	TRBV9	-	TGTGCCAGCAGCGTAGATTCTGGTACAGTCTCCTACGAGCAGTACTTC	CASSVDSGTVSYEQYF
-	TRBJ1-2	TRBV29-1	-	TGCAGCGTTGGGGAATGGGGGCGCAAGACCCTCTATGGCTACACCTTC	CSVGEWGRKTLYGYTF
TRBD2	TRBJ2-7	TRBV7-2	-	TGTGCCAGCAGCTTTGCGGGAGGGCCTTACGAGCAGTACTTC	CASSFAGGPYEQYF
TRBD1	TRBJ1-2	TRBV28	-	TGTGCCAGCAGTAGGGGCAGGACAGGGTCCTATGGCTACACCTTC	CASSRGRTGSYGYTF
-	TRBJ2-1	TRBV19	-	TGTGCCAGTACCAAGAGTCGGGGGGTGGCGCCTCGGGGACAGGCGCCTCGGGGCAATGAGCAGTTCTTC	CASTKSRGVAPRGQAPRGNEQFF
TRBD2	TRBJ2-5	TRBV9	few	TGTGCCAGCAGCGTAGGAGGAGGCGGGAGAGAAGAGACCCAGTACTTC	CASSVGGGGREETQYF
-	TRBJ2-5	TRBV7-2	-	TGTGCCAGCAGCTTAAGCAGGGGAGGGCAGGGACAAGAGACCCAGTACTTC	CASSLSRGGQGQETQYF
TRBD2	TRBJ2-3	TRBV5-4	-	TGTGCCAGCAGCCCTTCCTTCTTGAGTAGCGGGATACCCGGCACAGATACGCAGTATTTT	CASSPSFLSSGIPGTDTQYF
TRBD2	TRBJ2-1	TRBV7-9	-	TGTGCCAGCAGCTCCTCCGGGACTAGCGGGAATGAGCAGTTCTTC	CASSSSGTSGNEQFF
TRBD1	TRBJ1-4	TRBV28	-	TGTGCCAGCAGCTTTAACAGGGGATTAAGTGAAAAACTGTTTTTT	CASSFNRGLSEKLFF
TRBD1	TRBJ1-6	TRBV15	-	TGTGCCACCAGCAGAGATGGGACAGGGGACTCACCCCTCCACTTT	CATSRDGTGDSPLHF
-	TRBJ2-7	TRBV4-3	-	TGCGCCAGCCCCCGACTCCACGGATCAGGGGCTTACGAGCAGTACTTC	CASPRLHGSGAYEQYF
TRBD2	TRBJ2-5	TRBV5-1	-	TGCGCCAGCAGCACGGGGACTATTAGGGAGACCCAGTACTTC	CASSTGTIRETQYF
TRBD1	TRBJ1-5	TRBV15	-	TGTGCCACCAGCAGCGGGACAGGGGATCAGCCCCAGCATTTT	CATSSGTGDQPQHF
TRBD1	TRBJ2-7	TRBV18	-	TGTGCCAGCTCACTGGGACAGGGGAACTCCTACGAGCAGTACTTC	CASSLGQGNSYEQYF
TRBD1	TRBJ2-4	TRBV27	once	TGTGCCAGCAGTGGAAGGGGGCGGCGGAACATTCAGTACTTC	CASSGRGRRNIQYF
-	TRBJ2-5	TRBV7-2	once	TGTGCCAGCAGCTCTACGACAGGGCAAGGAGGGGAGACCCAGTACTTC	CASSSTTGQGGETQYF
-	TRBJ1-3	TRBV7-9	-	TGTGCCAGCAGCTCGATACCAGGGGTGGCAAGCCTAAACACCATATATTTT	CASSSIPGVASLNTIYF
-	TRBJ1-6	TRBV7-9	-	TGTGCCAGCAGTTCCCGGGACACAGATAATTCACCCCTCCACTTT	CASSSRDTDNSPLHF
-	TRBJ1-3	TRBV18	-	TGTGCCAGCTCACCTAGCGGGGCCACTGGAAACACCATATATTTT	CASSPSGATGNTIYF
TRBD1	TRBJ2-7	TRBV5-1	-	TGCGCCAGCAGCGCGACAGGGCCGCCCTACGAGCAGTACTTC	CASSATGPPYEQYF
TRBD1	TRBJ2-7	TRBV27	-	TGTGCCAGCAGAGTGAGCAGGGGGACCGAGCAGTACTTC	CASRVSRGTEQYF
-	TRBJ2-4	TRBV7-9	-	TGTGCCAGCAGCTTAGTTAGCGGAATAGCCAAAAACATTCAGTACTTC	CASSLVSGIAKNIQYF
-	TRBJ2-2	TRBV30	once	TGTGCCTGGAGTGTACTCCGAACCGGGGAGCTGTTTTTT	CAWSVLRTGELFF
TRBD1	TRBJ1-1	TRBV11-3	-	TGTGCCAGCAGCTCCCGACAGGGGAGCGTCAACACTGAAGCTTTCTTT	CASSSRQGSVNTEAFF
-	TRBJ2-5	TRBV19	-	TGTGCCAGTAGTATGTCGGGTTACGAGACCCAGTACTTC	CASSMSGYETQYF
-	TRBJ2-5	TRBV5-6	-	TGTGCCAGCAGCTTGGTGTTGGGAGTGGAGACCCAGTACTTC	CASSLVLGVETQYF
-	TRBJ2-7	TRBV6-2/TRBV6-3	-	TGTGCCAGCAGCCCCGTGAGTAGCGTCTACGAGCAGTACTTC	CASSPVSSVYEQYF
TRBD2	TRBJ2-1	TRBV28	once	TGTGCCAGCACGAGACTAGCGGGAGGGTACAATGAGCAGTTCTTC	CASTRLAGGYNEQFF
-	TRBJ1-2	TRBV30	-	TGTGCCTGGAGGGGGGGAGGTCGAAACTATGGCTACACCTTC	CAWRGGGRNYGYTF
-	TRBJ2-7	TRBV6-2/TRBV6-3	-	TGTGCCAGCAGTTACGGTGGCAGGCGTGAGCAGTACTTC	CASSYGGRREQYF
-	TRBJ1-3	TRBV7-2	once	TGTGCCAGCAGCTTAGCGCTAGGGGACTCTGGAAACACCATATATTTT	CASSLALGDSGNTIYF
-	TRBJ1-1	TRBV6-2/TRBV6-3	-	TGTGCCAGCAGTTGGTGGGGGGGCAGCACTGAAGCTTTCTTT	CASSWWGGSTEAFF
TRBD2	TRBJ2-7	TRBV30	-	TGTGCCTGGAGTGTACTTCTCCGGACTAGAGAAAGCTACGAGCAGTACTTC	CAWSVLLRTRESYEQYF
-	TRBJ2-1	TRBV7-3	-	TGTGCCAGCAGCGATACAAACAATGAGCAGTTCTTC	CASSDTNNEQFF
TRBD2	TRBJ2-3	TRBV27	-	TGTGCCAGCAGGCTACTAGCGGGAAGCACAGATACGCAGTATTTT	CASRLLAGSTDTQYF
TRBD2	TRBJ2-1	TRBV6-4	-	TGTGCCAGCAGTGACGGGACTAGCAATGAGCAGTTCTTC	CASSDGTSNEQFF
-	TRBJ1-5	TRBV6-1	few	TGTGCCAGCAGTGAAGGCTTGGGACAAATCAATCAGCCCCAGCATTTT	CASSEGLGQINQPQHF
TRBD1	TRBJ2-6	TRBV7-9	-	TGTGCCAGCAGCACCACCGGGACAGGGCACTCTGGGGCCAACGTCCTGACTTTC	CASSTTGTGHSGANVLTF
-	TRBJ2-1	TRBV5-8	-	TGTGCCAGCAGCCGAGGTGGCTCCTACAATGAGCAGTTCTTC	CASSRGGSYNEQFF
TRBD2	TRBJ2-7	TRBV5-1	-	TGCGCCAGCAGCTTGGGGCCGACTAGCGGGAGTAGATACGAGCAGTACTTC	CASSLGPTSGSRYEQYF
TRBD1	TRBJ1-5	TRBV5-1	few	TGCGCCAGCAGCCCTAGGACAGGGGATGGTCAGCCCCAGCATTTT	CASSPRTGDGQPQHF
-	TRBJ2-7	TRBV5-1	-	TGCGCCAGCAGCTTGGCCCTAACCTCCTACGAGCAGTACTTC	CASSLALTSYEQYF
-	TRBJ2-7	TRBV2	-	TGTGCCATCCTACAGGGTAGCTACGAGCAGTACTTC	CAILQGSYEQYF
-	TRBJ1-2	TRBV4-1	-	TGCGCCAGCAGCCAAGAGAGCAGGGCGGATGGCTACACCTTC	CASSQESRADGYTF
-	TRBJ1-4	TRBV27	-	TGTGCCAGCAGTACTCAGGGAGGTGAAGAAAAACTGTTTTTT	CASSTQGGEEKLFF
-	TRBJ1-2	TRBV7-6	-	TGTGCCAGCAGCCCCGGGGGGCAGGTGGATCCATATGGCTACACCTTC	CASSPGGQVDPYGYTF